One sample yielded the 24 T cell receptor beta chains listed below, sequenced in a study of T-cell memory formation after mild COVID-19. TCRdb called the 5' RACE reads again in MiXCR, with one record for every CDR3 protein. The sample carries 390,000 or so distinct CDR3 sequences, roughly 15% recorded once. The sequencing input was PBMCs or a T cell subset sorted from them (not recorded which). The receptors were sampled from a man younger than 35 who had mild COVID-19 (a few samples of this study predate the infection). Cell type and time point are not known.

The V call is TRBV3-1, the J call TRBJ2-1, with a weak D call TRBD2 (7 bases). The germline V gene encodes CDR1 LGHDT and CDR2 YNNKEL (reference sequence). V lost 1 base and J 2 bases, leaving 12 bases between the germline ends. CDR3 length: 16 amino acids. Here the CDR3 DNA reads TGTGCCAGCAGCCAAGTAGGCGGGGGCACCTACAATGAGCAGTTCTTC. Protein: CASSQVGGGTYNEQFF.

The chain has TRBV12-3 or TRBV12-4 and TRBJ1-2, with 9 nucleotides matching TRBD1. The CDR3 extends over 14 amino acids. J was trimmed by 7 bases and V by 5 bases; bases with no gene match: 8. The CDR3 here is CASSPATGQGGYTF. The CDR3 DNA sequence: TGTGCCAGCAGTCCAGCAACGGGACAGGGTGGCTACACCTTC.

The gene calls are TRBV7-6 and TRBJ2-3; TRBD2 matches at 7 bases. V was pared by 4 bases and J by 0 bases, with 7 bases of the junction left unmatched. Germline V gene sequence: CDR1 SGHVS, CDR2 FNYEAQ. The CDR3 extends over 16 amino acids. The CDR3 DNA sequence: TGTGCCAGCAGCTACCCGCGGGGGACCAGCACAGATACGCAGTATTTT. This sequence encodes CASSYPRGTSTDTQYF. Combining the CDR3 with reference TRBV7-6 and TRBJ2-3 gives the whole variable domain GAGVSQSPRYKVTKRGQDVALRCDPISGHVSLYWYRQALGQGPEFLTYFNYEAQQDKSGLPNDRFSAERPEGSISTLTIQRTEQRDSAMYRCASSYPRGTSTDTQYFGPGTRLTVL.

The chain uses TRBV7-9 and TRBJ2-1; D call uncertain. The CDR3 sequence is 15 residues long. V lost 0 bases and J 0 bases, leaving 6 bases between the germline ends. CDR1 SEHNR and CDR2 FQNEAQ come from the germline V gene (reference sequence). Here the CDR3 DNA reads TGTGCCAGCAGCTTAGCTAGGAGCTCCTACAATGAGCAGTTCTTC. It codes for CASSLARSSYNEQFF.

A few counts support this clonotype. The rearrangement uses TRBV19 and TRBJ2-5, with a weak D call TRBD1 (6 bases). Germline CDR1 is LNHDA and CDR2 is SQIVND (reference sequence). The length of the CDR3 is 14 residues. The V and J ends lost 6 bases and 0 bases respectively, with 11 bases between them. The CDR3 reads CASSSGQNQETQYF. The CDR3 DNA is TGTGCCAGTAGCTCCGGACAGAACCAAGAGACCCAGTACTTC.

CDR3 coding DNA: TGCGCCAGCAGCTTCGGGACAGGGGAGGAGACCCAGTACTTC. Translation: CASSFGTGEETQYF. V is TRBV5-1 and J is TRBJ2-5; 10 bases align to TRBD1. Looked up from germline, CDR1 is SGHRS and CDR2 is YFSETQ. Trimming cost V 2 bases and J 5 bases; bases outside gene matches: 3. The CDR3 is 14 residues long.

This clonotype was found many times. CDR3 residues: CSARNAQAAYEQYV. DNA for the CDR3: TGCAGTGCTAGAAATGCTCAGGCCGCCTACGAGCAGTACGTC. The chain is built from TRBV20-1 and TRBJ2-7, with no clear D. Germline V lookup: CDR1 DFQATT, CDR2 SNEGSKA (reference sequence). The CDR3 spans 14 residues. V was cut by 2 bases and J by 2 bases, with 13 bases left in between.

This clonotype was counted a few times. Relative to the germline gene, one junction end is altered; a read error may explain this. V gene TRBV7-2 combines with J gene TRBJ1-2; D gene ambiguous. This CDR3 is built from 12 residues. Per germline, CDR1 SGHTA and CDR2 FQGNSA. The CDR3 sequence: CASSSTDALNSF. CDR3 DNA: TGTGCCAGCAGCTCTACGGACGCCCTGAATTCCTTC. Full variable domain (missing parts from reference TRBV7-2 and TRBJ1-2): GAGVSQSPSNKVTEKGKDVELRCDPISGHTALYWYRQSLGQGLEFLIYFQGNSAPDKSGLPSDRFSAERTGGSVSTLTIQRTQQEDSAVYLCASSSTDALNSFGSGTRLTVV.

The chain has TRBV5-1 and TRBJ1-6, with 8 positions matching TRBD1. V trimming: 2 bases; J trimming: 6 bases; junction bases outside the gene matches: 10. This CDR3 comprises 17 residues. Germline CDR1 and CDR2: SGHRS and YFSETQ. CDR3 nucleotides: TGCGCCAGCAGCTTCTTTTTTGCCGGACAGGGTAATTCACCCCTCCACTTT. Its protein is CASSFFFAGQGNSPLHF.

V gene TRBV11-2 combines with J gene TRBJ2-7; 12 bases line up with TRBD1. From germline, CDR1 is SGHAT and CDR2 FQNNGV. The V gene end was trimmed by 4 bases and the J gene end by 2 bases; junction bases not matched to a gene: 9. The CDR3 is 17 amino acids. As DNA, the CDR3 is TGTGCCAGCAGCTCCCTCCCCGGGACAGGGGGCCCCTACGAGCAGTACGTC. Amino acids: CASSSLPGTGGPYEQYV.

This clonotype has just a few counts. CDR3 coding DNA: TGTGCCACCAGTGATTTCCGGCTGTACTATGGCTACACCTTC. This codes for CATSDFRLYYGYTF. This chain uses TRBV24-1 with TRBJ1-2; D is uncertain. This CDR3 has 14 amino acids. CDR1 is KGHDR, CDR2 SFDVKD, per germline. The V and J ends lost 1 base and 3 bases respectively, with 8 bases between them.

This clonotype was detected a few times. The chain couples TRBV5-1 to TRBJ2-5, with D tentatively TRBD1 or TRBD2 (5 bases each). The CDR3 has 13 residues. Trimming removed 4 bases from V and 5 bases from J, with 12 bases in between. From germline, CDR1 is SGHRS and CDR2 YFSETQ. The CDR3, as DNA: TGCGCCAGCAGCATCCGGGACCTGGAGACCCAGTACTTC. It is translated as CASSIRDLETQYF.

This clonotype appeared a few times. The V call is TRBV6-1, the J call TRBJ2-3; either TRBD1 or TRBD2 may fit D (5 bases each). The CDR3 is 12 amino acids. Trimming stripped 11 bases from V and 8 bases from J, with 17 bases between. CDR1 is MNHNS, CDR2 SASEGT, per germline. The CDR3 loop reads CAALRGGGTQYF. The CDR3 coding sequence is TGTGCCGCGTTGAGGGGTGGAGGTACGCAGTATTTT.

This clonotype showed up just a few times. The chain is built from TRBV5-1 and TRBJ2-1; possibly TRBD2 for D (5 bases). CDR3 length equals 16 residues. Per the germline V gene, CDR1 is SGHRS and CDR2 is YFSETQ. Trimming shortened V by 0 bases and J by 8 bases, and 18 bases separated the two germline ends. The CDR3 nucleotides are TGCGCCAGCAGCTTGGCCGTCCGGACTTCATTTGATGAGCAGTTCTTC. Protein sequence: CASSLAVRTSFDEQFF.

The CDR3: CASSLDQGNQPQHF. In nucleotides, the CDR3 is TGTGCCAGCAGCCTTGACCAGGGGAATCAGCCCCAGCATTTT. The chain couples TRBV7-6 to TRBJ1-5; tentative D call: TRBD1 (6 bases). The CDR3 has 14 residues. In germline, CDR1 is SGHVS, CDR2 FNYEAQ. The germline V and J ends were trimmed by 5 bases and 4 bases, with 12 bases remaining between them.

Regarding this clonotype: One end of the junction fails to match germline, which may point to a read error. This rearrangement joins TRBV13 to TRBJ2-7; a possible D gene is TRBD1 (5 bases). The CDR3 is 11 amino acids. Per germline, CDR1 PRHDT and CDR2 FYEKMQ (reference sequence). CDR3 region: CASSLGGAVGF. The CDR3 DNA reads TGTGCCAGCAGCTTAGGTGGGGCCGTAGGGTTC.

This clonotype was recorded a few times. This chain links TRBV12-3 or TRBV12-4 with TRBJ1-1; no clear D gene. The CDR3 is made up of 13 amino acids. Trimming shortened V by 3 bases and J by 1 base, and 6 bases separated the two germline ends. The CDR3 here is CASSFVENTEAFF. The CDR3 DNA reads TGTGCCAGCAGTTTCGTGGAGAACACTGAAGCTTTCTTT.

V and J are TRBV11-2 and TRBJ2-3; a weak D match, TRBD1 (6 bases). The germline gives CDR1 SGHAT, CDR2 FQNNGV. The CDR3 runs to 12 residues. The germline V and J ends were trimmed by 4 bases and 10 bases, with 12 bases remaining between them. CDR3: CASSSGHDAQYF. The CDR3 DNA is TGTGCCAGCAGCTCGGGACATGACGCGCAGTATTTT.

This rearrangement joins TRBV15 to TRBJ1-2, with D tentatively TRBD1 (5 bases). The CDR3 length is 15 residues. Trimming pared 0 bases from V and 4 bases from J, leaving 12 bases between. Per the germline V gene, CDR1 is LNHNV and CDR2 is YYDKDF (reference sequence). The CDR3: CATSRERDSFYGYTF. DNA of the CDR3: TGTGCCACCAGCAGAGAGAGAGACAGCTTCTATGGCTACACCTTC.

This clonotype was detected only a few times. The chain carries TRBV9 and TRBJ2-2; possibly TRBD2 for D (7 bases). Germline lookup yields CDR1 SGDLS and CDR2 YYNGEE. Trimming removed 2 bases from V and 11 bases from J, with 13 bases in between. The CDR3 is 13 residues long. CDR3 sequence reads: CASSVAGAYELFF. CDR3 nucleotides: TGTGCCAGCAGCGTCGCGGGGGCGTATGAGCTGTTTTTT.

This clonotype appeared a few times. The V call is TRBV9, the J call TRBJ2-7, with no clear D. V dropped 0 bases and J dropped 6 bases, with 7 bases sitting between them. This CDR3 comprises 12 residues. Germline CDR1 is SGDLS and CDR2 is YYNGEE. The CDR3 region is CASSVEGGEQYF. In DNA form, the CDR3 reads TGTGCCAGCAGCGTAGAGGGCGGCGAGCAGTACTTC. Full variable domain (remainder filled in from reference TRBV9 and TRBJ2-7): DSGVTQTPKHLITATGQRVTLRCSPRSGDLSVYWYQQSLDQGLQFLIQYYNGEERAKGNILERFSAQQFPDLHSELNLSSLELGDSALYFCASSVEGGEQYFGPGTRLTVT.

The chain couples TRBV6-5 to TRBJ2-5, with TRBD1 matching over 9 bases. J lost 7 bases, V lost 4 bases, and 10 bases had no gene match. Germline CDR1 is MNHEY and CDR2 is SVGAGI. The CDR3 is made up of 15 amino acids. CDR3 protein: CASSSPRTGVSTQYF. The DNA of the CDR3 is TGTGCCAGCAGTTCCCCCCGGACAGGGGTGTCGACCCAGTACTTC.

The chain recombines TRBV7-2 with TRBJ2-3, with TRBD1 matching 8 bases. Germline V gene lookup returns CDR1 SGHTA and CDR2 FQGNSA. The length of the CDR3 is 16 residues. V shed 1 base, J shed 5 bases, and the junction held 8 bases outside the gene matches. The CDR3 loop is CASSLVSGGLRDTQYF. CDR3 nucleotide sequence: TGTGCCAGCAGCTTAGTATCAGGGGGCCTAAGAGATACGCAGTATTTT.

The chain links TRBV12-3 or TRBV12-4 to TRBJ2-5, with D possibly matching TRBD2 (7 bases). V lost 4 bases, J lost 3 bases, and 15 bases lay in between. The CDR3 has 15 residues. The CDR3 nucleotides are TGTGCCAGCAGTTCCCAGGGAGGGGGGGAAGAGACCCAGTACTTC. Translating gives CASSSQGGGEETQYF.